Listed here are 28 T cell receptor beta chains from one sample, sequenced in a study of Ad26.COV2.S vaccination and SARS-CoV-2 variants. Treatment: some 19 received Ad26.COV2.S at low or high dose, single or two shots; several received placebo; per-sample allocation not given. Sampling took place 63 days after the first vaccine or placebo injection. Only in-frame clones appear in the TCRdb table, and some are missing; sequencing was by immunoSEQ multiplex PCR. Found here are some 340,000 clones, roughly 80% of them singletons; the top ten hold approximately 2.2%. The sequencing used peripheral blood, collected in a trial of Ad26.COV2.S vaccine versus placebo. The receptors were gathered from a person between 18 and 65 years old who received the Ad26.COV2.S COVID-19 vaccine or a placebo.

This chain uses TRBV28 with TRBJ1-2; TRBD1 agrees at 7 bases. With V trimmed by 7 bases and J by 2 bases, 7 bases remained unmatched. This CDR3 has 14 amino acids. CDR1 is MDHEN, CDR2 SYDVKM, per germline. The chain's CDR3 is CASTLQGTNYGYTF. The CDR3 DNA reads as TGTGCCAGCACCCTACAGGGGACCAACTATGGCTACACCTTC.

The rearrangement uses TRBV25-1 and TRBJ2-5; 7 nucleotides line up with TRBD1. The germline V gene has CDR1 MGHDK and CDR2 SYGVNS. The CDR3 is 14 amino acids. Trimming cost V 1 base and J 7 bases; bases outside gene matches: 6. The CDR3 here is CASSEWTGVGTQYF. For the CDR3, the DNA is TGTGCCAGCAGTGAATGGACAGGTGTAGGGACCCAGTACTTC.

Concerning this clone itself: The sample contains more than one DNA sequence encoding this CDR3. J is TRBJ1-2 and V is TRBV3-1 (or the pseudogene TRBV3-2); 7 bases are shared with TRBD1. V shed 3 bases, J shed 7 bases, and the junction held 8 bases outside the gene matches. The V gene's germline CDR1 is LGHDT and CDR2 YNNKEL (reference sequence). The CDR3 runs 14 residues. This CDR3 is CASSQRQGAGGYTF. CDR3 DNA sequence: TGTGCCAGCAGCCAGAGACAGGGAGCTGGTGGCTACACCTTC.

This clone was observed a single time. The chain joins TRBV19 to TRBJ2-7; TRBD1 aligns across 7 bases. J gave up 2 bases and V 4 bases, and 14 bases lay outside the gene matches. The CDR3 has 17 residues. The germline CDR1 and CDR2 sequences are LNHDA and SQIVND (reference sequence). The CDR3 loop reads CASSRGDSIIETYEQYF. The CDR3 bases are TGTGCCAGTAGTAGAGGGGACAGCATAATAGAAACCTACGAGCAGTACTTC.

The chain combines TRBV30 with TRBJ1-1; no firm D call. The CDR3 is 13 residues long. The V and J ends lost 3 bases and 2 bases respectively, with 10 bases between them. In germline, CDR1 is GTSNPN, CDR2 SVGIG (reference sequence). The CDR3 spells CAWSPRGNTEAFF. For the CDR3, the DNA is TGTGCCTGGAGCCCACGCGGCAACACTGAAGCTTTCTTT.

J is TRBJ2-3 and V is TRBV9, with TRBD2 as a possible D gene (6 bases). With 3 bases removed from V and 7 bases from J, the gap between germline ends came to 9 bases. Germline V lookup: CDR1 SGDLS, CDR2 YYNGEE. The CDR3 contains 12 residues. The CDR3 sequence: CASSGGTHTQYF. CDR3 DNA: TGTGCCAGCAGCGGAGGGACTCATACGCAGTATTTT.

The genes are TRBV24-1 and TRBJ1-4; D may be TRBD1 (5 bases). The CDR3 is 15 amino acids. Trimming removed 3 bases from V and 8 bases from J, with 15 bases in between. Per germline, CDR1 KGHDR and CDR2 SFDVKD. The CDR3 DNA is TGTGCCACCAGTGATGGGGGTCTTGACGGCGAAAAACTGTTTTTT. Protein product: CATSDGGLDGEKLFF.

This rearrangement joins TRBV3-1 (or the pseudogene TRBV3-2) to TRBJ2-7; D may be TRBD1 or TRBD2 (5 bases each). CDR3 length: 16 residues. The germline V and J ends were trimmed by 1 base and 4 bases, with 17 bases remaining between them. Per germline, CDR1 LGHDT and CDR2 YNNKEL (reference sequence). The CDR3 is CASSQGVWGKNYEQYF. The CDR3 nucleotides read TGTGCCAGCAGCCAAGGGGTTTGGGGGAAAAATTACGAGCAGTACTTC.

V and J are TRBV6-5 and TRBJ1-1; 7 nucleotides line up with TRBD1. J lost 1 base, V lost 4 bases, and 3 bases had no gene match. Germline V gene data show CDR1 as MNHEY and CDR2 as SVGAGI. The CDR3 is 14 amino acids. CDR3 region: CASSFDRANTEAFF. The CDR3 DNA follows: TGTGCCAGCAGTTTTGACAGGGCGAACACTGAAGCTTTCTTT.

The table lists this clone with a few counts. The CDR3: CASSPETDYYEQYF. The CDR3 DNA reads TGCGCCAGCAGCCCAGAGACAGACTACTACGAGCAGTACTTC. The chain carries TRBV4-1 and TRBJ2-7; D might be TRBD1 or TRBD2, each matching 5 bases. The germline V and J ends were trimmed by 4 bases and 3 bases, with 13 bases remaining between them. The CDR3 runs to 14 residues. The germline CDR1 and CDR2 sequences are MGHRA and YSYEKL.

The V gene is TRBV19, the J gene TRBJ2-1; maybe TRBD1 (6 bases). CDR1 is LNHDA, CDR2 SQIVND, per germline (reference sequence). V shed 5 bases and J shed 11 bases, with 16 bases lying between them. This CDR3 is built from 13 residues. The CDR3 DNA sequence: TGTGCCAGTAGTCTCAGGGGCGTAGCGCAGCAGTTCTTC. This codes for CASSLRGVAQQFF.

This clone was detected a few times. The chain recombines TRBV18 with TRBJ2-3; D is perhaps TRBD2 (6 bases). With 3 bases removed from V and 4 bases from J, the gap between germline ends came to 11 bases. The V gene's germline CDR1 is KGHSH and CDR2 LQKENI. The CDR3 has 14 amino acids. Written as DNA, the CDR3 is TGTGCCAGCTCACCGGGACTCGGCTCAGATACGCAGTATTTT. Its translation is CASSPGLGSDTQYF.

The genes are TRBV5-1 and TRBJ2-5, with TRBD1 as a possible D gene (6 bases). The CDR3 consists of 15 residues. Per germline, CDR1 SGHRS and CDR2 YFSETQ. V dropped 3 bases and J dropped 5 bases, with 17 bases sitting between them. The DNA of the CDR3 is TGCGCCAGCAGCTCCTGGGGGCTTGATAAGGAGACCCAGTACTTC. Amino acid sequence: CASSSWGLDKETQYF.

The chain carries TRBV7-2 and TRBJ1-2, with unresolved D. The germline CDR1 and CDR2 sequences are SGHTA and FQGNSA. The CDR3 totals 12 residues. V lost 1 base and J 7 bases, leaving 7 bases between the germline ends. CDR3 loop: CASSLVRGGYTF. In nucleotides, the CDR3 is TGTGCCAGCAGCTTAGTTCGGGGTGGCTACACCTTC. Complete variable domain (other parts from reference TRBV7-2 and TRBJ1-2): GAGVSQSPSNKVTEKGKDVELRCDPISGHTALYWYRQSLGQGLEFLIYFQGNSAPDKSGLPSDRFSAERTGGSVSTLTIQRTQQEDSAVYLCASSLVRGGYTFGSGTRLTVV.

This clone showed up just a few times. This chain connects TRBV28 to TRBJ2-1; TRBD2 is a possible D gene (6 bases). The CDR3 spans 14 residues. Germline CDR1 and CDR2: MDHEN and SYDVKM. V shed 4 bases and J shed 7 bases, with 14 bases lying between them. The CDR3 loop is CASSWRDQRNEQFF. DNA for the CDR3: TGTGCCAGCAGTTGGAGGGACCAGCGAAATGAGCAGTTCTTC.

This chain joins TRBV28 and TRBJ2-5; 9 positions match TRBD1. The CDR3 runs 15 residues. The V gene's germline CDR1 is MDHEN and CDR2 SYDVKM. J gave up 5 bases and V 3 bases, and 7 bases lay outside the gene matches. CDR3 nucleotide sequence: TGTGCCAGCAGTTTTCAACAGGGGGCGCGTGAGACCCAGTACTTC. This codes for CASSFQQGARETQYF.

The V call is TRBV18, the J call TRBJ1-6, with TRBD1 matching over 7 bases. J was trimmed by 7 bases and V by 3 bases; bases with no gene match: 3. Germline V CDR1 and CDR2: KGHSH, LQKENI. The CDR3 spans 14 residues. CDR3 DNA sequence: TGTGCCAGCTCACCGACAGGGAGAAATTCACCCCTCCACTTT. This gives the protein CASSPTGRNSPLHF.

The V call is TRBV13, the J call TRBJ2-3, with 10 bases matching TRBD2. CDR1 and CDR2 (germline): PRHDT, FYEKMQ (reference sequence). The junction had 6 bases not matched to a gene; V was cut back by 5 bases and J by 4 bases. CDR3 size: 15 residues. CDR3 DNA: TGTGCCAGCAGCCGAGCGGGGGGGCGGCCAGATACGCAGTATTTT. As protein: CASSRAGGRPDTQYF.

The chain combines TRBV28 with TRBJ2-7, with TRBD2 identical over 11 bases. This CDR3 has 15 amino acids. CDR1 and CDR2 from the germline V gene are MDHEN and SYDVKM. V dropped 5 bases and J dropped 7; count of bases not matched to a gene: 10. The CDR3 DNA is TGTGCCAGCAGTGCCCTTAGCGGGGGGGCGGGTGAGCAGTACTTC. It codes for CASSALSGGAGEQYF.

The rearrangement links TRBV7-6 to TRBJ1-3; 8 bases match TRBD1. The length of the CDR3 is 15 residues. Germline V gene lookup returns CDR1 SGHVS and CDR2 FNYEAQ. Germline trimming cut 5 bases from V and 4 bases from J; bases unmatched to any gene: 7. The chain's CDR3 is CASSRTGGEGNTIYF. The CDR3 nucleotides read TGTGCCAGCAGCCGTACAGGGGGAGAAGGAAACACCATATATTTT. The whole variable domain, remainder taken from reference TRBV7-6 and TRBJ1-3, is GAGVSQSPRYKVTKRGQDVALRCDPISGHVSLYWYRQALGQGPEFLTYFNYEAQQDKSGLPNDRFSAERPEGSISTLTIQRTEQRDSAMYRCASSRTGGEGNTIYFGEGSWLTVV.

In DNA form, the CDR3 reads TGTGCCAGCAGCTTAAACCCTGCGGATACGCAGTATTTT. It specifies CASSLNPADTQYF. V is TRBV11-3 and J is TRBJ2-3; the D is unclear. Trimming shortened V by 2 bases and J by 6 bases, and 9 bases separated the two germline ends. CDR1 is SGHNT and CDR2 is YENEEA in the germline V gene. The CDR3 spans 13 residues. Looking up the rest from reference TRBV11-3 and TRBJ2-3 gives the full variable domain: EAGVVQSPRYKIIEKKQPVAFWCNPISGHNTLYWYLQNLGQGPELLIRYENEEAVDDSQLPKDRFSAERLKGVDSTLKIQPAELGDSAVYLCASSLNPADTQYFGPGTRLTVL.

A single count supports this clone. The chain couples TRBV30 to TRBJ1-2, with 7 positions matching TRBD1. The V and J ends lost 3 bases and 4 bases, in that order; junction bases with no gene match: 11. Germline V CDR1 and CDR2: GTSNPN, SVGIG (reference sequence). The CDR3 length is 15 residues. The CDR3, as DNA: TGTGCCTGGAGGGACCCGACAGGGATTGGCTATGGCTACACCTTC. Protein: CAWRDPTGIGYGYTF.

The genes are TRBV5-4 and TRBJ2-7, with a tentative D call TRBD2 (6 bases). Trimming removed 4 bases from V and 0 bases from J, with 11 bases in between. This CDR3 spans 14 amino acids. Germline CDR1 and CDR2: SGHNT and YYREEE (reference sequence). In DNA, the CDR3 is TGTGCCAGCAGCGAGGACGGGAGCTCCTACGAGCAGTACTTC. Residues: CASSEDGSSYEQYF.

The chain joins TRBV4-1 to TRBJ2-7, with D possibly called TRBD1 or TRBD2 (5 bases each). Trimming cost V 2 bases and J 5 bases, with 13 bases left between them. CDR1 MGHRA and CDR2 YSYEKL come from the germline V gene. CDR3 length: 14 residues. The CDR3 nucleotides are TGCGCCAGCAGCCAAACGGGACGGGCTCACGAGCAGTACTTC. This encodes CASSQTGRAHEQYF.

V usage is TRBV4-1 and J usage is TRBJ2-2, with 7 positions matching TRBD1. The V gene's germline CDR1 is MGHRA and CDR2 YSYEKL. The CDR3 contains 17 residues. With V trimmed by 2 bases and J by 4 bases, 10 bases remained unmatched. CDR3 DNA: TGCGCCAGCAGCCAACCGGGACAGAGGATACCCACCGGGGAGCTGTTTTTT. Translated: CASSQPGQRIPTGELFF.

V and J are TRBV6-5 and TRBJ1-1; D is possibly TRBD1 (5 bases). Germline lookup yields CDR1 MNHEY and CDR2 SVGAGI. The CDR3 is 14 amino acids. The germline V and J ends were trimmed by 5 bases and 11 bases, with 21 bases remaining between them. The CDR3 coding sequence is TGTGCCAGCAGTCCTGGGGACCTTCGCTCACGGGCTTTCTTT. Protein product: CASSPGDLRSRAFF.

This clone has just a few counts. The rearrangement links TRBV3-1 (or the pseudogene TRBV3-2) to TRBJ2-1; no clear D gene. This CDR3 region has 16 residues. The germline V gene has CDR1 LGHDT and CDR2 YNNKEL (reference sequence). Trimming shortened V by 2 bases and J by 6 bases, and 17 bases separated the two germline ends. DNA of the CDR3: TGTGCCAGCAGCCAACCGGCGATCACCGTGGGCAATGAGCAGTTCTTC. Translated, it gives CASSQPAITVGNEQFF.

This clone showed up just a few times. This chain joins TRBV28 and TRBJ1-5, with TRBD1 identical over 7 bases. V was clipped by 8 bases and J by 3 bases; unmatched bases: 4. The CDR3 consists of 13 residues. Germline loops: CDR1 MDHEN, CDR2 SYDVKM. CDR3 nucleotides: TGTGCCAGCGGGACAGCACACAATCAGCCCCAGCATTTT. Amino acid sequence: CASGTAHNQPQHF.